The 4 T cell receptor beta chains in this list originate from one sample, sequenced in a study of identical twins. Via MiXCR, TCRdb re-called the 5' RACE reads, giving one row per CDR3 protein. The sample consists of 700,000 to 950,000 distinct CDR3 sequences, around an eighth of them appearing once. These records were also assigned to another study, of yellow fever vaccine responses in identical twins.

Sequenced material: PBMCs. The receptor set was obtained from a woman between 18 and 30 years old in good health.

V gene TRBV14 combines with J gene TRBJ1-6; a possible D gene is TRBD1 (5 bases). CDR1 and CDR2 (germline): SGHDN, FVKESK. There are 14 residues in the CDR3. V gave up 4 bases and J gave up 6 bases, with 10 bases separating them. The CDR3 DNA is TGTGCCAGCAGCCCGACAGTCTTTAATTCACCCCTCCACTTT. Residues: CASSPTVFNSPLHF.

At least ten counts were recorded for this clonotype. Here the CDR3 DNA reads TGTGCCAGCAGCTTAGTGGATAGCGGGGCCTACAATGAGCAGTTCTTC. It translates to CASSLVDSGAYNEQFF. The genes are TRBV7-9 and TRBJ2-1; 8 bases agree with TRBD2. V shed 1 base, J shed 2 bases, and the junction held 4 bases outside the gene matches. Germline V CDR1 and CDR2: SEHNR, FQNEAQ (reference sequence). This CDR3 comprises 16 residues.

This rearrangement joins TRBV20-1 to TRBJ1-2; D is unresolved. The CDR3 is 10 residues long. Deletions cut 5 bases from V and 7 bases from J, with 8 bases between. Germline V gene lookup returns CDR1 DFQATT and CDR2 SNEGSKA (reference sequence). CDR3 bases: TGCAGTGCTCTTAAACGTGGCTACACCTTC. Protein product: CSALKRGYTF.

J is TRBJ2-7 and V is TRBV5-1; 10 bases line up with TRBD2. Losses at the gene ends were 4 bases for V and 1 base for J; bases not matched to a gene: 5. The CDR3 runs 15 residues. Per germline, CDR1 SGHRS and CDR2 YFSETQ. CDR3 loop: CASSPSGRESYEQYF. For the CDR3, the DNA is TGCGCCAGCAGCCCCAGCGGGAGGGAATCCTACGAGCAGTACTTC.